This T cell receptor (beta chain) was recorded in a study of cytomegalovirus exposure and HLA in healthy donors. Study context: One earlier analysis, a look at roughly 170 million T cells, found some 100 million unique TCR beta sequences. Study results and limitations: CMV serostatus alone was available as immune exposure information.

Of note for this clone: What it binds is not known.

The CDR3 runs to 15 residues. The junction had 6 bases not matched to a gene; V was cut back by 3 bases and J by 5 bases. CDR1 and CDR2 (germline): MGHDK, SYGVNS. It was with 60 Vbeta and 13 Jbeta primers that the PCR ran. Authors' methods: In a later analysis, the count reached about 82 million unique TCR beta chains, with 9 million to 11 million shared. The data were produced by immunoSEQ multiplex PCR, yet TCRdb's version contains in-frame clones alone and is incomplete. The V and J calls and clone size were taken over from that table, and D and trimming were inferred from the DNA. The sample yields 170,000 or so clones, around 80% seen once.

V and J are TRBV25-1 and TRBJ2-5; 10 nucleotides agree with TRBD2. The sample comprised PBMCs. The origin of this receptor is a man younger than 45 in good health and CMV-seropositive. For the CDR3, the DNA is TGTGCCAGCAGTGATCTAGCGGGAGCGGGCGAGACCCAGTACTTC. It translates to CASSDLAGAGETQYF.